The rows below give T cell receptor beta chains drawn from one sample of a study of T cell responses to AZD1222 COVID-19 vaccine. Assay: immunoSEQ multiplex PCR; the TCRdb copy retains only in-frame clones and omits some. The data hold under 150,000 clones, with around 83% observed a single time. The sequenced sample was peripheral blood, obtained 28 days after the second AZD1222 dose. The origin of the receptors is an adult who received the AZD1222 COVID-19 vaccine. Each CDR3 is given with its conserved first and last residue. D genes are given only for firm matches. Rows may omit the clone size; those that give it use once, few, many or a size class.

D,V,size,J,DNA,CDR3
TRBD1,TRBV5-1,NA,TRBJ1-2,TGCGCCAGCAGCTTCGGAGGGGGCGGCGGCTACACCTTC,CASSFGGGGGYTF
NA,TRBV5-6,NA,TRBJ1-2,TGTGCCAGCAGCCCCCAGACAGCGCCCTATGGCTACACCTTC,CASSPQTAPYGYTF
NA,TRBV9,NA,TRBJ2-3,TGTGCCAGCAGCGTAGAGCACCCGACAGATACGCAGTATTTT,CASSVEHPTDTQYF
TRBD1,TRBV7-9,NA,TRBJ2-6,TGTGCCAGCAGCCTATGGACAGGGATAACCTCTGGGGCCAACGTCCTGACTTTC,CASSLWTGITSGANVLTF
NA,TRBV28,NA,TRBJ1-4,TGTGCCAGCAGTTACGCGGCAGGGGAAAAACTGTTTTTT,CASSYAAGEKLFF
NA,TRBV5-1,NA,TRBJ1-3,TGCGCCAGCAGCACCCTTGGGGGCTCTGGAAACACCATATATTTT,CASSTLGGSGNTIYF
TRBD1,TRBV28,NA,TRBJ1-1,TGTGCCAGCAGTTTGGACAGGGGGGCTTTCTTT,CASSLDRGAFF
TRBD1,TRBV11-2,few,TRBJ2-2,TGTGCCAGCAGCTTAGTCCTAGAGGGACAGGGAGGCGGGGAGCTGTTTTTT,CASSLVLEGQGGGELFF
NA,TRBV6-6,NA,TRBJ1-5,TGTGCCAGCCTGTATAGCGGGAGTCAGCCCCAGCATTTT,CASLYSGSQPQHF
NA,TRBV15,NA,TRBJ1-1,TGTGCCACCATGCAGAGGGGATTGGACACTGAAGCTTTCTTT,CATMQRGLDTEAFF
NA,TRBV28,NA,TRBJ1-5,TGTGCCAGCACGGCCAGCAATCAGCCCCAGCATTTT,CASTASNQPQHF
NA,TRBV19,NA,TRBJ1-2,TGTGCCAGTAGTATAGGGAATGGCTACACCTTC,CASSIGNGYTF
NA,TRBV6-2/TRBV6-3,NA,TRBJ1-3,TGTGCCAGCAGTTACGGTTCTTCTGGAAACACCATATATTTT,CASSYGSSGNTIYF
NA,TRBV7-2,NA,TRBJ1-1,TGTGCCAGCAGCTTGACAGGAAGAGCTGAAGCTTTCTTT,CASSLTGRAEAFF
TRBD2,TRBV10-3,NA,TRBJ2-3,TGTGCCATCAGTGAATCTAGCGGGGCAGATACGCAGTATTTT,CAISESSGADTQYF
TRBD1,TRBV19,NA,TRBJ2-1,TGTGCCAGTAGTTTCCGGGACAGGGACTTTCCCCCGCAGTTCTTC,CASSFRDRDFPPQFF
NA,TRBV6-1,NA,TRBJ2-1,TGTGCCAGCGGATTGGCGTACAATGAGCAGTTCTTC,CASGLAYNEQFF
TRBD1,TRBV19,NA,TRBJ2-1,TGTGCCAGTATTAGGACAGGGACGGGCAATGAGCAGTTCTTC,CASIRTGTGNEQFF
NA,TRBV15,NA,TRBJ2-7,TGTGCCACCAGCTCGGAAGGGGTGGGGGAGCAGTACTTC,CATSSEGVGEQYF
NA,TRBV6-5,few,TRBJ1-1,TGTGCCAGCGCGCACCAGCCGCTCAACACTGAAGCTTTCTTT,CASAHQPLNTEAFF
TRBD1,TRBV9,once,TRBJ1-3,TGTGCCAGCAGCGACAGGGGATCGGGAAACACCATATATTTT,CASSDRGSGNTIYF
TRBD1,TRBV4-3,NA,TRBJ1-4,TGCGCCAGCAGCCAAGACCCTCTAGGAGGGGGCTATGCCGCCGGTAATGAAAAACTGTTTTTT,CASSQDPLGGGYAAGNEKLFF
TRBD1,TRBV5-1,NA,TRBJ1-4,TGCGCCAGCAGCCGCGGGACAGAAAATGAAAAACTGTTTTTT,CASSRGTENEKLFF
NA,TRBV25-1,NA,TRBJ1-1,TGTGCCAGCAGTACCGCCGGGACACTGAACACTGAAGCTTTCTTT,CASSTAGTLNTEAFF
NA,TRBV7-9,NA,TRBJ1-1,TGTGCCAGCAGCTTAATTGGCTCCCCTGAAGCTTTCTTT,CASSLIGSPEAFF
TRBD1,TRBV5-1,NA,TRBJ2-1,TGCGCCAGCAGCTCGTTAGGGACAGGGAGCTTCAGTGAGCAGTTCTTC,CASSSLGTGSFSEQFF
NA,TRBV7-3,few,TRBJ2-7,TGTGCCAGCAGCTTAGAAGAAGGGGGGACGTACGAGCAGTACTTC,CASSLEEGGTYEQYF
NA,TRBV9,NA,TRBJ1-5,TGTGCCAGCAGCGTGGGCCCCCCCAATCAGCCCCAGCATTTT,CASSVGPPNQPQHF
TRBD1,TRBV5-6,once,TRBJ2-7,TGTGCCAGCAGCTACCTCGACAGGGACTCCTACGAGCAGTACTTC,CASSYLDRDSYEQYF
NA,TRBV5-1,NA,TRBJ2-7,TGCGCCAGCAGCCATAATTACGAGCAGTACTTC,CASSHNYEQYF
TRBD2,TRBV6-2/TRBV6-3,NA,TRBJ2-1,TGTGCCAGCACCCCACCCGGGACTAGTAGGAATGAGCAGTTCTTC,CASTPPGTSRNEQFF
NA,TRBV20-1,NA,TRBJ2-2,TGCAGTGCTAGCGGGTCCGGGGAGCTGTTTTTT,CSASGSGELFF
NA,TRBV5-1,NA,TRBJ1-2,TGCGCCAGCAGCTTGGACCTCCGGGGGGCCAACTATGGCTACACCTTC,CASSLDLRGANYGYTF
NA,TRBV5-6,NA,TRBJ2-7,TGTGCCAGCAGCCCTGACCGGGCCCCCTTACACGAGCAGTACTTC,CASSPDRAPLHEQYF
NA,TRBV5-1,NA,TRBJ1-6,TGCGCCAGCAGCTTCACCCCCCCCGGAGGGTTGAGTAATTCACCCCTCCACTTT,CASSFTPPGGLSNSPLHF
NA,TRBV5-6,NA,TRBJ2-3,TGTGCCAGCAGAACAGGGAGCACAGATACGCAGTATTTT,CASRTGSTDTQYF
NA,TRBV6-5,few,TRBJ2-2,TGTGCCAGCAGCCCCAGGGGCACGGCCGGGGAGCTGTTTTTT,CASSPRGTAGELFF
TRBD1,TRBV28,NA,TRBJ1-2,TGTGCCAGCAGTCCCACTACCCTCAACAGGGGGCAATACTATGGCTACACCTTC,CASSPTTLNRGQYYGYTF
NA,TRBV29-1,NA,TRBJ1-1,TGCAGCTCCCTCCTAGGGCTGAACACTGAAGCTTTCTTT,CSSLLGLNTEAFF
NA,TRBV28,NA,TRBJ2-7,TGTGCCAGCGGGGGTTACTACGAGCAGTACTTC,CASGGYYEQYF
NA,TRBV5-1,NA,TRBJ1-3,TGCGCCAGCAGCTTGGTCGCAGCCGGAAACACCATATATTTT,CASSLVAAGNTIYF
TRBD1,TRBV6-2/TRBV6-3,NA,TRBJ1-5,TGTGCCAGCAGCTCGATCGACAGGGGCGGGAATGAACACCAGCCCCAGCATTTT,CASSSIDRGGNEHQPQHF
TRBD1,TRBV28,NA,TRBJ1-2,TGTGCCAGCAGTTTATCCCGCGTCCGGGACAGACTGTACTATGGCTACACCTTC,CASSLSRVRDRLYYGYTF
TRBD2,TRBV9,NA,TRBJ2-2,TGTGCCAGCAGCCGCTCTTGGAGCGGGGGGGGGACCGGGGAGCTGTTTTTT,CASSRSWSGGGTGELFF
NA,TRBV28,NA,TRBJ1-2,TGTGCCAGCAATCCTTCAGGGAACTATGGCTACACCTTC,CASNPSGNYGYTF
NA,TRBV19,NA,TRBJ2-3,TGTGCCAGTAGTATCGGCCCACAGACCCAGTATTTT,CASSIGPQTQYF
NA,TRBV10-1,NA,TRBJ2-2,TGCGCCAGCAGTGACCAACAGGGAACCGGGGAGCTGTTTTTT,CASSDQQGTGELFF
NA,TRBV10-3,once,TRBJ2-4,TGTGCCATCAGTGAGTCCGGCATTCAGTACTTC,CAISESGIQYF
TRBD1,TRBV4-3,once,TRBJ1-5,TGCGCCAGCAGCCAAGAACAGGGGGTCAATCAGCCCCAGCATTTT,CASSQEQGVNQPQHF
NA,TRBV10-1,NA,TRBJ1-5,TGCGCCAGCAGTGAGTCGATGAATCAGCCCCAGCATTTT,CASSESMNQPQHF
TRBD2,TRBV5-6,many,TRBJ2-2,TGTGCCAGCAGCTTGGTTGGTAGCGGGTACACCGGGGAGCTGTTTTTT,CASSLVGSGYTGELFF
NA,TRBV19,NA,TRBJ2-7,TGTGCCAGTAGCACGGGACTGACCTACGAGCAGTACTTC,CASSTGLTYEQYF
NA,TRBV5-8,NA,TRBJ2-7,TGTGCCAGCAGCTTGACTCCCAGGGGAGGGGGCTACGAGCAGTACTTC,CASSLTPRGGGYEQYF
NA,TRBV10-1,NA,TRBJ1-2,TGCGCCAGCAGTGATTGGACGTTTGGCTACACCTTC,CASSDWTFGYTF
NA,TRBV19,NA,TRBJ2-2,TGTGCCAGTAGTATACGCCTGGGACCCCCCAACACCGGGGAGCTGTTTTTT,CASSIRLGPPNTGELFF
NA,TRBV7-2,NA,TRBJ1-1,TGTGCCAGCAGCTTCATCAGCACTGAAGCTTTCTTT,CASSFISTEAFF
NA,TRBV3-1/TRBV3-2,NA,TRBJ1-2,TGTGCCAGCAGCCAACTTCAGGGCCCTATAGGCTACACCTTC,CASSQLQGPIGYTF
NA,TRBV2,NA,TRBJ2-7,TGTGCCAGCAGTGGTTGGACAGCACAGCCCTACGAGCAGTACTTC,CASSGWTAQPYEQYF
TRBD1,TRBV6-2/TRBV6-3,NA,TRBJ1-5,TGTGCCAGCAGTTTCCAGCCGGGACAGGGAACTCTTAGCAATCAGCCCCAGCATTTT,CASSFQPGQGTLSNQPQHF